Listed below are T cell receptor beta chains from one sample, sequenced in a study of metastatic and nonmetastatic thyroid tumors. MiXCR reprocessed the PCR reads for TCRdb. The sample yields about 92,000 clones, 15% seen once. The specimen was blood. Receptors were obtained from a female donor with papillary thyroid cancer or a benign thyroid nodule (not recorded which). Some clones in this sample may be carry-over from other donors' samples. Each CDR3 is given with its conserved first and last residue. Fields, in order: V gene, D gene, J gene, clone size, CDR3 DNA, CDR3 protein. The D gene is left open where the match is weak. Expanded clones are given a class, and other clones once, few, many or no size at all.

TRBV20-1	TRBD2	TRBJ2-7	NA	TGCAGTGCCCCTACTTCTGGACTAGCGGGCCGTCGGGAGCAGTACTTC	CSAPTSGLAGRREQYF
TRBV19	NA	TRBJ1-3	many	TGTGCCAGTAGCAGTATAGAAGACACGAGCTCTGGAAACACCATATATTTT	CASSSIEDTSSGNTIYF
TRBV19	NA	TRBJ1-2	medium-sized	TGTGCCAGTAGTATCTCCGGCGGGGAGGGCTACACCTTC	CASSISGGEGYTF
TRBV6-1	NA	TRBJ2-2	few	TGCGCCAGCGCGGGTATGCAGGGAGCCGGGGAGCTGTTTTTT	CASAGMQGAGELFF
TRBV7-9	TRBD1	TRBJ1-2	many	TGTGCCAGCAGCTTTACAGGGGGCCCCTCCACCTTC	CASSFTGGPSTF
TRBV7-9	TRBD1	TRBJ2-7	NA	TGTGCCAGCAGCGCCGGGACAGCTTACGAGCAGTACTTC	CASSAGTAYEQYF
TRBV7-2	TRBD2	TRBJ2-5	NA	TGTGCCAGCAGCTACGGACTAGCGGGGGATTTCGAGACCCAGTACTTC	CASSYGLAGDFETQYF
TRBV5-1	TRBD1	TRBJ1-6	many	TGCGCCAGCAGCTGGGAGACAGGGAATTTGGGATCACCCCTCCACTTT	CASSWETGNLGSPLHF
TRBV2	TRBD1	TRBJ2-6	medium-sized	TGTGCCAGCAGGAGGGACAGCTCTGGGGCCAACGTCCTGACTTTC	CASRRDSSGANVLTF
TRBV19	NA	TRBJ1-3	NA	TGTGCCAGTAGTATAGGACTCGTGTTCTCTGTAAACACCGTATATTTT	CASSIGLVFSVNTVYF
TRBV20-1	NA	TRBJ2-7	NA	TGCAGTGCTTCCCGGGTAGGTAATAGCGGTCCATCCTACGAGCAGTACTTC	CSASRVGNSGPSYEQYF
TRBV20-1	NA	TRBJ2-7	few	TGCAGTGCTATGAGGATCGGGAACTACGAGCATTACTTC	CSAMRIGNYEHYF
TRBV6-5	NA	TRBJ2-7	many	TGTGCCAGCAGTTACTCGGAGGGACTCCACGAGCAGTACTTC	CASSYSEGLHEQYF
TRBV12-3/TRBV12-4	NA	TRBJ2-2	NA	TGTGGGTGCAGTTTCCGCCACGGGGAGCTGTTTTTT	CGCSFRHGELFF
TRBV11-1	NA	TRBJ2-7	many	TGTGCCAGCAGCCCAGGAGGTTGGGGCCCCCTCGAGGGTTGGTACTTC	CASSPGGWGPLEGWYF
TRBV7-3	NA	TRBJ2-1	many	TGTGCCAGCAGCCTCCGGGCACTGGGGCTCAATGAGCAGTTCTTC	CASSLRALGLNEQFF
TRBV28	NA	TRBJ2-1	many	TGTGCCAGCGGTCTGTACAATGAGCAGTTCTTC	CASGLYNEQFF
TRBV28	NA	TRBJ2-2	few	TGTGCCAGCAGCTCCGACAGTGGGGTGGGCACCGGGGAGCTGTTTTTT	CASSSDSGVGTGELFF
TRBV6-2/TRBV6-3	NA	TRBJ1-5	many	TGTGCCAGCAGCACTCCGGACAGCTTCAATCAGCCCCAGCATTTT	CASSTPDSFNQPQHF
TRBV28	NA	TRBJ2-1	many	TGTGCCAGCAGTTTTAGTCGCGGTCTTACCAAGGGGAATGAGCAGTTCTTC	CASSFSRGLTKGNEQFF
TRBV9	TRBD2	TRBJ2-3	many	TGTGCCAGCAGCCCCAACGGCGGGGGGGCCACAGATACGCAGTATTTT	CASSPNGGGATDTQYF
TRBV13	TRBD1	TRBJ2-7	many	TGTGCCAGCAGCGACGGGACAGGTCGCTTCTACGAGCAGTACTTC	CASSDGTGRFYEQYF
TRBV27	TRBD2	TRBJ2-3	many	TGTGCCAGCAGCTTTGGGACTAGCGGCACAGATACGCAGTATTTT	CASSFGTSGTDTQYF
TRBV4-2	TRBD2	TRBJ2-1	NA	TGTGCCAGCAGCCTAAGAGCGGGGAAGAGTGAGCAGTTCTTC	CASSLRAGKSEQFF
TRBV7-9	NA	TRBJ2-3	few	TGTGCCAGCAGCCCGTTCACATATACGCAGTATTTT	CASSPFTYTQYF
TRBV7-6	TRBD1	TRBJ1-3	many	TGTGCCAGCAGCCGACAGGGAGGCTCTGGAAACACCATATATTTT	CASSRQGGSGNTIYF
TRBV19	NA	TRBJ1-1	many	TGTGCCAGTAGCATGGACACTGAAGCTTTCTTT	CASSMDTEAFF
TRBV7-9	NA	TRBJ1-3	many	TGTGCCAGCAGCTTACAAGGGCTCGGAAACACCATATATTTT	CASSLQGLGNTIYF
TRBV3-1	TRBD1	TRBJ2-7	NA	TGTGCCAGCAGCCAAGATCCAGGGGGCGCGTACGAGCAGTACTTC	CASSQDPGGAYEQYF
TRBV6-1	NA	TRBJ2-2	few	TGTGCCAGCATCCTGGGGTGGATAAACACCGGGGAGCTGTTTTTT	CASILGWINTGELFF
TRBV6-6	TRBD2	TRBJ2-5	many	TGTGCCAGCAGTTACCACCCCAGGGCTAGCGGGGGGGCCTGGGAGACCCAGTACTTC	CASSYHPRASGGAWETQYF
TRBV2	TRBD1	TRBJ1-4	many	TGTGCCAGCAGTTTGGGACAGTTTAATGAAAAACTGTTTTTT	CASSLGQFNEKLFF
TRBV7-3	NA	TRBJ1-5	many	TGTGCCAGCAGCTCCCAAAAGGGACCGTTCAATCAGCCCCAGCATTTT	CASSSQKGPFNQPQHF
TRBV7-3	NA	TRBJ1-1	few	TGTGCCAGCAGCACCGGACATGTAACCACTGAAGCTTTCTTT	CASSTGHVTTEAFF
TRBV10-1	TRBD1	TRBJ1-1	many	TGCGCCAGCACATCAGGACAGGGTGGAGCAGCTTTCTTT	CASTSGQGGAAFF
TRBV18	NA	TRBJ2-1	many	TGTGCCAGCTCACCACCTTCGGGACTCCGCTACAATGAGCAGTTCTTC	CASSPPSGLRYNEQFF
TRBV20-1	NA	TRBJ2-1	many	TGCAGTGAGGGGAATGAGCAGTTCTTC	CSEGNEQFF
TRBV28	NA	TRBJ1-1	many	TGTGCCAGCTGGCCCACAGTACTGGGCGCTGAAGCTTTCTTT	CASWPTVLGAEAFF
TRBV5-1	TRBD1	TRBJ1-4	many	TGCGCCAGCAGCTTGGTGGGGGACAGGGGGATTGAAAAACTGTTTTTT	CASSLVGDRGIEKLFF
TRBV20-1	TRBD1	TRBJ1-4	many	TGCAGTGCTCTGACAGGGGGGAGTGAAAAACTGTTTTTT	CSALTGGSEKLFF
TRBV29-1	NA	TRBJ1-1	many	TGCAGCGTTGAAAGGGGATCCCTGGGGGCTGAAGCTTTCTTT	CSVERGSLGAEAFF
TRBV6-2/TRBV6-3	NA	TRBJ2-1	NA	TGTGCCAGCAGTATAACTGGCAATGAGAAATTCTTC	CASSITGNEKFF
TRBV19	NA	TRBJ2-7	many	TGTGCCAGTAATGGTGGGGGTGCCAACTACGAGCAGTACTTC	CASNGGGANYEQYF
TRBV6-2/TRBV6-3	NA	TRBJ2-7	many	TGTGCCAGCAGCCCGAACCCAGTGAGATCGTACGAGCAGTACTTC	CASSPNPVRSYEQYF
TRBV28	NA	TRBJ1-4	many	TGTGCCAGCAGTTTTGACGGGGGCCTTGGTAATGAAAAACTGTTTTTT	CASSFDGGLGNEKLFF
TRBV30	NA	TRBJ2-7	many	TGTGCCTGGAGTTTACATCAGGGCTACGAGCAGTACTTC	CAWSLHQGYEQYF
TRBV4-1	TRBD2	TRBJ2-4	few	TGCGCCAGCAGCCAACTAGCGGGGAAAAACATTCAGTACTTC	CASSQLAGKNIQYF
TRBV12-3/TRBV12-4	NA	TRBJ2-7	many	TGTGCCAGCAGTTTAAGGTCCAACTACGAGCAGTACTTC	CASSLRSNYEQYF
TRBV6-1	TRBD1	TRBJ1-5	many	TGTGCCAGCAGACCTTTTGGACAGGGGGGACAGCCCCAGCATTTT	CASRPFGQGGQPQHF
TRBV6-5	NA	TRBJ2-4	many	TGTGCCAGCAGTTACGGGGAGACTTACATTCAGTACTTC	CASSYGETYIQYF
TRBV11-2	TRBD1	TRBJ2-7	many	TGTGCCAGCAGCTTGAACCCGCCCGGGACAGGGGTCTACGAGCAGTACTTC	CASSLNPPGTGVYEQYF